The 27 T cell receptor beta chains below all came from one sample that was sequenced in a study of CD8+CD57+ T cells in acquired aplastic anemia. Profiling that covered TCR beta VDJ and CDR3 relied on genomic DNA as its template. One entry per CDR3 protein results from TCRdb running MiXCR on the reads. The table shows 450,000 to 550,000 distinct CDR3 sequences, with roughly a third occurring only once. All patients picked for sequencing had shown, by flow cytometry, an expansion of CD8+CD57+ cells. Input material: sorted CD4+, CD8+, or CD8+CD57+ T cells (not recorded which) from PBMCs. Every receptor here comes from a human donor with aplastic anemia.

This clonotype was seen repeatedly, ten times or more. The rearrangement links TRBV15 to TRBJ1-1, with D hard to call. Trimming cost V 3 bases and J 4 bases, with 9 bases left between them. Germline V gene lookup returns CDR1 LNHNV and CDR2 YYDKDF (reference sequence). This CDR3 region has 13 residues. The CDR3 DNA sequence: TGTGCCACCAGCAGTTCCATGGGCACTGAAGCTTTCTTT. This translates into CATSSSMGTEAFF.

The rearrangement joins TRBV14 to TRBJ2-3, with no clear D. The CDR3 consists of 14 residues. The germline V gene has CDR1 SGHDN and CDR2 FVKESK. The V end was cut by 1 base, the J end by 5 bases, with 10 bases between. CDR3: CASSQGLWGDTQYF. CDR3 nucleotide sequence: TGTGCCAGCAGCCAAGGTCTTTGGGGAGATACGCAGTATTTT.

With regard to this clonotype: A junction end diverges from the germline sequence, so it may reflect a read error. J is TRBJ1-6 and V is TRBV10-3; 7 nucleotides align to TRBD1. CDR3 length equals 16 residues. Germline assignment: CDR1 ENHRY and CDR2 SYGVKD. The DNA for the CDR3 is TGTGCCAGCAGTTGGGGACAGCAAACTTTGGGTTCACCCCTCCACTTT. Translating gives CASSWGQQTLGSPLHF.

Ten or more counts support this clonotype. V gene TRBV11-2 combines with J gene TRBJ1-2; 7 positions agree with TRBD1. The CDR3 runs to 16 residues. The germline V gene has CDR1 SGHAT and CDR2 FQNNGV. After removal of 5 bases from V and 4 bases from J, the junction contained 13 bases not matched to a gene. CDR3 protein: CASSASADRARYGYTF. As DNA, the CDR3 is TGTGCCAGCAGCGCTTCGGCCGACAGGGCCCGCTATGGCTACACCTTC. Variable domain in full (rest from reference TRBV11-2 and TRBJ1-2): EAGVAQSPRYKIIEKRQSVAFWCNPISGHATLYWYQQILGQGPKLLIQFQNNGVVDDSQLPKDRFSAERLKGVDSTLKIQPAKLEDSAVYLCASSASADRARYGYTFGSGTRLTVV.

The chain couples TRBV7-9 to TRBJ2-7; 9 nucleotides agree with TRBD1. The CDR3 runs 15 residues. Germline CDR1 is SEHNR and CDR2 is FQNEAQ (reference sequence). V lost 5 bases to trimming and J lost 6 bases; unmatched junction nucleotides: 11. The CDR3 sequence is CASSRQGQGTIEQYF. The CDR3 DNA reads as TGTGCCAGCAGCCGGCAGGGACAGGGTACCATCGAGCAGTACTTC. Full variable domain (missing parts from reference TRBV7-9 and TRBJ2-7): DTGVSQNPRHKITKRGQNVTFRCDPISEHNRLYWYRQTLGQGPEFLTYFQNEAQLEKSRLLSDRFSAERPKGSFSTLEIQRTEQGDSAMYLCASSRQGQGTIEQYFGPGTRLTVT.

This clonotype was picked up many times. The chain couples TRBV20-1 to TRBJ1-2; TRBD1 matches 7 bases. In germline, CDR1 is DFQATT, CDR2 SNEGSKA (reference sequence). This CDR3 has 13 amino acids. Trimming at V came to 6 bases and at J to 4 bases, leaving 8 bases not matched to a gene. CDR3 sequence (DNA): TGCAGTGCCACGGACAGGTGGGGCTATGGCTACACCTTC. Translating it yields CSATDRWGYGYTF.

The sample holds many counts of this clonotype. This chain links TRBV12-3 or TRBV12-4 with TRBJ1-2; D ambiguous. The CDR3 has 14 residues. Trimming took 0 bases from V and 4 from J, leaving 9 bases between them. The chain's CDR3 is CASSLASRSYGYTF. The CDR3 nucleotides are TGTGCCAGCAGTTTAGCTTCCAGGAGCTATGGCTACACCTTC.

This clonotype was seen repeatedly, ten times or more. The J gene is TRBJ1-2, the V gene TRBV2; 11 positions match TRBD1. The junction had 11 bases not matched to a gene; V was cut back by 6 bases and J by 5 bases. Per the germline V gene, CDR1 is SNHLY and CDR2 is FYNNEI. The CDR3 sequence is 16 residues long. CDR3 nucleotide sequence: TGTGCCAGCAGCTCAGGACAGGGGGCGATAGGGTATGGCTACACCTTC. This encodes CASSSGQGAIGYGYTF. The whole variable domain, filled in from reference TRBV2 and TRBJ1-2, reads EPEVTQTPSHQVTQMGQEVILRCVPISNHLYFYWYRQILGQKVEFLVSFYNNEISEKSEIFDDQFSVERPDGSNFTLKIRSTKLEDSAMYFCASSSGQGAIGYGYTFGSGTRLTVV.

The chain joins TRBV5-1 to TRBJ1-1, with TRBD1 as a possible D gene (6 bases). There are 16 residues in the CDR3. V was clipped by 6 bases and J by 1 base, with 19 bases between them. The V gene's germline CDR1 is SGHRS and CDR2 YFSETQ. The CDR3 nucleotides read TGCGCCAGCACCAGAGGGGGGGACATTGGGAACACTGAAGCTTTCTTT. Translated, it gives CASTRGGDIGNTEAFF.

The J gene is TRBJ2-5, the V gene TRBV19; 7 nucleotides align to TRBD1. The CDR3 has 15 amino acids. V shed 6 bases and J 1 base; nucleotides not matched to a gene: 8. Germline CDR1 is LNHDA and CDR2 is SQIVND (reference sequence). The CDR3 DNA sequence: TGTGCCAGTAGCACCGGGACAGACCTCCAAGAGACCCAGTACTTC. Amino acid sequence: CASSTGTDLQETQYF.

This clonotype was seen a handful of times. The chain joins TRBV25-1 to TRBJ1-2, with TRBD1 matching over 9 bases. The germline V gene has CDR1 MGHDK and CDR2 SYGVNS. The CDR3 length is 14 residues. With V trimmed by 6 bases and J by 3 bases, 5 bases remained unmatched. CDR3 in amino acids: CASRGTGLYYGYTF. Here the CDR3 DNA reads TGTGCCAGCAGGGGGACAGGGTTGTACTATGGCTACACCTTC.

Worth noting for this clonotype: One end of the junction fails to match germline, which may point to a read error. The chain recombines TRBV20-1 with TRBJ2-2, with D perhaps matching TRBD1 or TRBD2 (5 bases each). Germline V CDR1 and CDR2: DFQATT, SNEGSKA (reference sequence). This CDR3 has 15 amino acids. As DNA, the CDR3 is TGCAGTGCTAGAGCTCCCCTCTTAGGGACCGGGGAGCTGTCTTTT. Protein product: CSARAPLLGTGELSF.

This clonotype has just a few counts. V usage is TRBV6-5 and J usage is TRBJ1-2; the D is unclear. Germline lookup yields CDR1 MNHEY and CDR2 SVGAGI. The length of the CDR3 is 15 residues. Trimming cost V 0 bases and J 2 bases, with 10 bases left between them. The CDR3: CASSYSFEGNYGYTF. DNA for the CDR3: TGTGCCAGCAGTTACTCTTTTGAGGGAAACTATGGCTACACCTTC.

The J gene is TRBJ1-2, the V gene TRBV19; no firm D call. Germline V gene sequence: CDR1 LNHDA, CDR2 SQIVND (reference sequence). There are 14 residues in the CDR3. V lost 3 bases and J lost 5, with 13 bases in between. CDR3 amino acids: CASSILRADYGYTF. DNA for the CDR3: TGTGCCAGTAGTATTCTGAGGGCAGATTATGGCTACACCTTC.

Regarding this clonotype: This clone may be a read error of a much larger clone one base away. This chain links TRBV20-1 with TRBJ2-7; 11 positions agree with TRBD1. The germline V gene encodes CDR1 DFQATT and CDR2 SNEGSKA (reference sequence). The CDR3 covers 14 residues. Here the CDR3 reads CSAEDRGRGYERYF. CDR3 DNA: TGCAGTGCTGAGGACAGGGGGCGCGGGTACGAGCGGTACTTC.

The chain combines TRBV5-6 with TRBJ2-1; D unresolved. This CDR3 has 13 amino acids. The V gene's germline CDR1 is SGHDT and CDR2 YYEEEE. Deletions cut 4 bases from V and 6 bases from J, with 11 bases between. The CDR3 DNA reads as TGTGCCAGCAGCCGGCCTTCCGGCAATGAGCAGTTCTTC. Its translation is CASSRPSGNEQFF.

A few counts support this clonotype. The V gene is TRBV15, the J gene TRBJ1-6; D remains ambiguous. Germline V gene data show CDR1 as LNHNV and CDR2 as YYDKDF (reference sequence). The CDR3 runs 18 residues. The germline V and J ends were trimmed by 0 bases and 0 bases, with 12 bases remaining between them. The CDR3 DNA follows: TGTGCCACCAGCAGAGATTATATGGAGGGCTCCTATAATTCACCCCTCCACTTT. Translated: CATSRDYMEGSYNSPLHF.

In regard to this clonotype: With a much larger clone just one base away, this may be a read error. The chain employs TRBV20-1 and TRBJ2-7; perhaps TRBD2 as D (5 bases). The ends were cut back, 3 bases at V and 5 bases at J, with 23 bases in the middle. Germline V gene sequence: CDR1 DFQATT, CDR2 SNEGSKA (reference sequence). The CDR3 spans 16 residues. The chain's CDR3 is CSASQFETTTLNEQYF. CDR3 in DNA: TGCAGTGCTAGCCAATTCGAGACTACCACTCTCAACGAGCAGTACTTC.

The sample holds many counts of this clonotype. The rearrangement joins TRBV15 to TRBJ1-5, with D hard to call. Germline V gene lookup returns CDR1 LNHNV and CDR2 YYDKDF (reference sequence). V was trimmed by 3 bases and J by 3 bases, leaving 9 bases between them. There are 14 residues in the CDR3. The CDR3 coding sequence is TGTGCCACCAGCAGCCTTGGGGACAATCAGCCCCAGCATTTT. Residues: CATSSLGDNQPQHF.

The J gene is TRBJ2-2, the V gene TRBV24-1; 8 bases are a match to TRBD1. The trim removed 3 bases at V and 6 bases at J, leaving 8 bases unmatched. CDR3 length: 16 amino acids. Germline loops: CDR1 KGHDR, CDR2 SFDVKD. In nucleotides, the CDR3 is TGTGCCACCAGTGATCAACAGGGGGACGTCGCCGGGGAGCTGTTTTTT. Protein product: CATSDQQGDVAGELFF.

This chain joins TRBV20-1 and TRBJ2-1; possible D gene TRBD2, 6 bases. The length of the CDR3 is 15 residues. The germline V and J ends were trimmed by 0 bases and 1 base, with 10 bases remaining between them. Germline loops: CDR1 DFQATT, CDR2 SNEGSKA (reference sequence). The DNA for the CDR3 is TGCAGTGCTAGAGAGGGGGGAGGTTCCTACAATGAGCAGTTCTTC. This encodes CSAREGGGSYNEQFF.

This clonotype has just one count. This chain connects TRBV28 to TRBJ1-3; D gene ambiguous. V shed 8 bases and J shed 0 bases, with 11 bases lying between them. The CDR3 totals 14 residues. From germline, CDR1 is MDHEN and CDR2 SYDVKM. The CDR3 coding sequence is TGTGCCAGCGAGGATTCCATCTCTGGAAACACCATATATTTT. Translation gives CASEDSISGNTIYF.

V gene TRBV25-1 combines with J gene TRBJ2-7, with 11 bases matching TRBD2. V shed 5 bases, J shed 4 bases, and the junction held 1 base outside the gene matches. Per the germline V gene, CDR1 is MGHDK and CDR2 is SYGVNS. The CDR3 contains 13 residues. DNA for the CDR3: TGTGCCAGCAGTCGACTAGCGGGATACGAGCAGTACTTC. Its protein product is CASSRLAGYEQYF.

This clonotype showed up just a few times. The chain is built from TRBV20-1 and TRBJ1-2; TRBD1 aligns across 7 bases. Germline loops: CDR1 DFQATT, CDR2 SNEGSKA (reference sequence). Germline trimming cut 5 bases from V and 3 bases from J; bases unmatched to any gene: 12. This CDR3 spans 15 amino acids. CDR3 protein: CSAPRSGTDDYGYTF. CDR3 nucleotide sequence: TGCAGTGCTCCTCGATCCGGGACAGACGACTATGGCTACACCTTC.

Many counts were recorded for this clonotype. The chain uses TRBV25-1 and TRBJ2-2; 10 bases match TRBD1. V shed 6 bases, J shed 5 bases, and the junction held 3 bases outside the gene matches. CDR1 is MGHDK, CDR2 SYGVNS, per germline. The CDR3 contains 14 residues. The CDR3 nucleotides are TGTGCCAGCAGCGGGACAGGGGCGACCGGGGAGCTGTTTTTT. Translated, it gives CASSGTGATGELFF.

In its sample, this clonotype was seen many times. The rearrangement uses TRBV19 and TRBJ2-7; D is undetermined. The CDR3 is made up of 15 amino acids. CDR1 is LNHDA, CDR2 SQIVND, per germline (reference sequence). V shed 5 bases and J shed 0 bases, with 14 bases lying between them. This chain's CDR3 is CASSRSRLVSYEQYF. The CDR3 bases are TGTGCCAGTAGTCGTTCCAGGCTAGTCTCCTACGAGCAGTACTTC.

The gene calls are TRBV25-1 and TRBJ1-6; 9 bases are shared with TRBD1. V was pared by 11 bases and J by 10 bases, with 12 bases of the junction left unmatched. CDR3 size: 14 residues. CDR1 is MGHDK and CDR2 is SYGVNS in the germline V gene. The CDR3 nucleotides read TGTGCCTCCACCTCTGGGACAGGGTACTCACCCCTCCACTTT. As protein: CASTSGTGYSPLHF.